These 14 T cell receptor beta chains came from one sample sequenced in a study of a mutant IDH1 vaccine in newly diagnosed glioma. Only in-frame clones appear in the TCRdb table, and some are missing; sequencing was by immunoSEQ multiplex PCR. This sample has roughly 70,000 clones, with approximately 86% found just once. Time point denoted: baseline, week 1 (first vaccination visit). The treatment: pre-vaccination baseline after standard-of-care therapy. The sequencing used PBMCs, collected from a glioma patient treated with radiotherapy, temozolomide or both. These receptors all come from a young man with glioma.

The chain carries TRBV19 and TRBJ1-5; D might be TRBD1 (5 bases). The germline gives CDR1 LNHDA, CDR2 SQIVND (reference sequence). The CDR3 length is 14 residues. The V end was cut by 5 bases, the J end by 7 bases, with 15 bases between. The chain's CDR3 is CASSPQAGGQPQHF. CDR3 nucleotides: TGTGCCAGTAGTCCACAGGCGGGAGGGCAGCCCCAGCATTTT.

The chain combines TRBV5-1 with TRBJ2-1; TRBD1 is a possible D gene (6 bases). Germline V lookup: CDR1 SGHRS, CDR2 YFSETQ. This CDR3 spans 16 amino acids. V was clipped by 3 bases and J by 7 bases, with 20 bases between them. Here the CDR3 DNA reads TGCGCCAGCAGCTCACGGACAGCCCGAGGCATAAATGAGCAGTTCTTC. Residues: CASSSRTARGINEQFF.

This clone was observed a handful of times. The chain carries TRBV15 and TRBJ2-4, with TRBD1 identical over 8 bases. Germline V gene lookup returns CDR1 LNHNV and CDR2 YYDKDF (reference sequence). After removal of 1 base from V and 7 bases from J, the junction contained 9 bases not matched to a gene. The CDR3 contains 16 residues. CDR3 amino acids: CATSRGQQGVGNIQYF. CDR3 sequence (DNA): TGTGCCACCAGCAGAGGGCAACAGGGGGTGGGGAACATTCAGTACTTC.

The chain is built from TRBV7-9 and TRBJ1-2; 7 bases fit TRBD1. The CDR3 has 14 amino acids. J lost 7 bases, V lost 1 base, and 6 bases had no gene match. The germline CDR1 and CDR2 sequences are SEHNR and FQNEAQ (reference sequence). This CDR3 is CASSLDRGSFGYTF. CDR3 DNA sequence: TGTGCCAGCAGCTTAGACAGGGGAAGTTTTGGCTACACCTTC.

The chain combines TRBV6-1 with TRBJ1-1, with a tentative D call TRBD1 (6 bases). CDR3 length: 14 amino acids. V lost 6 bases, J lost 1 base, and 12 bases lay in between. The germline CDR1 and CDR2 sequences are MNHNS and SASEGT. In nucleotides, the CDR3 is TGTGCCAGCAGGGGCAGGGGCCCGAACACTGAAGCTTTCTTT. Translated, it gives CASRGRGPNTEAFF.

V is TRBV9 and J is TRBJ2-7, with 8 bases that match TRBD1. CDR1 and CDR2 (germline): SGDLS, YYNGEE. The CDR3 sequence is 14 residues long. V shed 5 bases, J shed 0 bases, and the junction held 4 bases outside the gene matches. The CDR3 here is CASSTGTGSYEQYF. For the CDR3, the DNA is TGTGCCAGCAGTACCGGGACAGGCTCCTACGAGCAGTACTTC.

The rearrangement links TRBV27 to TRBJ2-3; TRBD1 matches 11 bases. The CDR3 has 15 residues. Germline V lookup: CDR1 MNHEY, CDR2 SMNVEV (reference sequence). J lost 4 bases, V lost 8 bases, and 8 bases had no gene match. CDR3 bases: TGTGCCAGCCGGCGGGACAGGGGGTTTTCAGATACGCAGTATTTT. Translation gives CASRRDRGFSDTQYF.

The gene calls are TRBV7-8 and TRBJ2-3; D perhaps matches TRBD1 (6 bases). Trimming cost V 5 bases and J 3 bases, with 18 bases left between them. Germline loops: CDR1 SGHVS, CDR2 FQNEAQ. The CDR3 sequence is 16 residues long. The CDR3 loop reads CASSSSGTLQTDTQYF. CDR3 bases: TGTGCCAGCAGCAGTTCAGGGACATTACAAACAGATACGCAGTATTTT.

This clone was seen more than once but under ten times. CDR3 nucleotides: TGTGCCAGCGCCTCCCAGGGGGGCGAAAAACTGTTTTTT. This translates into CASASQGGEKLFF. The chain uses TRBV6-1 and TRBJ1-4, with 7 bases fitting TRBD1. Trimming removed 8 bases from V and 8 bases from J; junction bases left unmatched: 8. Per germline, CDR1 MNHNS and CDR2 SASEGT. The CDR3 is 13 amino acids.

This clone was observed once. The chain employs TRBV21-1 and TRBJ1-5. TRBV21-1 is reported as a pseudogene. The CDR3 length is 15 residues. CDR3 protein: CASSVLRGRDQPQHF. DNA for the CDR3: TGTGCCAGCAGCGTCTTGAGGGGGAGGGATCAGCCCCAGCATTTT.

The chain uses TRBV5-1 and TRBJ2-1, with D uncertain. The V gene lost 0 bases and the J gene lost 5 bases, with 6 bases spanning the gap. CDR1 SGHRS and CDR2 YFSETQ come from the germline V gene. There are 13 residues in the CDR3. CDR3 DNA sequence: TGCGCCAGCAGCTTGGAAGTGGACAATGAGCAGTTCTTC. It encodes CASSLEVDNEQFF.

The rearrangement uses TRBV6-5 and TRBJ1-2, with 11 nucleotides matching TRBD1. Germline V gene sequence: CDR1 MNHEY, CDR2 SVGAGI. Trimming took 4 bases from V and 7 from J; bases not matched to a gene: 5. This CDR3 is 14 amino acids long. Here the CDR3 DNA reads TGTGCCAGCAGTTCCGTCGGGACAGGGGGTGGCTACACCTTC. Its protein is CASSSVGTGGGYTF.

The table lists this clone with a few counts. The chain combines TRBV19 with TRBJ2-1, with 9 bases matching TRBD2. This CDR3 comprises 15 residues. V dropped 3 bases and J dropped 2; count of bases not matched to a gene: 2. Per the germline V gene, CDR1 is LNHDA and CDR2 is SQIVND (reference sequence). The CDR3 DNA reads TGTGCCAGTAGTATCGTAGCGGGGGCCTACAATGAGCAGTTCTTC. Translation: CASSIVAGAYNEQFF. Complete variable domain (other parts from reference TRBV19 and TRBJ2-1): DGGITQSPKYLFRKEGQNVTLSCEQNLNHDAMYWYRQDPGQGLRLIYYSQIVNDFQKGDIAEGYSVSREKKESFPLTVTSAQKNPTAFYLCASSIVAGAYNEQFFGPGTRLTVL.

The V and J genes are TRBV5-1 and TRBJ2-4; the D gene is possibly TRBD2 (6 bases). This CDR3 spans 13 amino acids. CDR1 is SGHRS and CDR2 is YFSETQ in the germline V gene. Trimming stripped 3 bases from V and 6 bases from J, with 10 bases between. CDR3 in amino acids: CASSYRGTNIQYF. CDR3 coding DNA: TGCGCCAGCAGCTACCGCGGGACAAACATTCAGTACTTC.